The 13 T cell receptor beta chains reported below all come from one sample, sequenced in a study of early T cells in non-severe SARS-CoV-2 infection. Each CDR3 protein gets one entry after TCRdb re-called the 5' RACE reads with MiXCR. The sample shows about 88,000 distinct CDR3 sequences, about 15% of them seen only once. The sample consisted of whole blood. These receptors all come from an adult who was a healthcare worker with PCR-confirmed SARS-CoV-2 infection or an uninfected control (not recorded which).

Only a few counts were recorded for this clonotype. The chain couples TRBV30 to TRBJ2-1; D not certain. Trimming shortened V by 2 bases and J by 7 bases, and 9 bases separated the two germline ends. This CDR3 comprises 12 residues. Germline V gene data show CDR1 as GTSNPN and CDR2 as SVGIG (reference sequence). CDR3 sequence (DNA): TGTGCCTGGAGTAAAGCTGATAATGAGCAGTTCTTC. Translating it yields CAWSKADNEQFF. The variable domain in full, with the rest retrieved from reference TRBV30 and TRBJ2-1, is SQTIHQWPATLVQPVGSPLSLECTVEGTSNPNLYWYRQAAGRGLQLLFYSVGIGQISSEVPQNLSASRPQDRQFILSSKKLLLSDSGFYLCAWSKADNEQFFGPGTRLTVL.

This clonotype was seen a few times. The chain has TRBV28 and TRBJ1-2; D is undetermined. V shed 3 bases and J shed 1 base, with 6 bases lying between them. CDR1 and CDR2 from the germline V gene are MDHEN and SYDVKM. The CDR3 has 13 amino acids. The CDR3 DNA is TGTGCCAGCAGTTTCCTGGTTAACTATGGCTACACCTTC. Protein: CASSFLVNYGYTF.

This chain uses TRBV10-3 with TRBJ1-1; D is unclear. The V gene's germline CDR1 is ENHRY and CDR2 SYGVKD. V shed 8 bases and J shed 5 bases, with 12 bases lying between them. The CDR3 has 12 amino acids. The CDR3 is CAIGNPGTEAFF. CDR3 nucleotides: TGTGCCATCGGCAACCCGGGAACTGAAGCTTTCTTT.

This clonotype was counted at least ten times. This chain connects TRBV20-1 to TRBJ2-1; D uncertain. V shed 0 bases and J shed 4 bases, with 16 bases lying between them. Germline CDR1 is DFQATT and CDR2 is SNEGSKA (reference sequence). The CDR3 spans 16 residues. Written as DNA, the CDR3 is TGCAGTGCTAGAGATGAGACCGAAAGGGTTTACAATGAGCAGTTCTTC. The encoded protein is CSARDETERVYNEQFF.

There are a few counts of this clonotype. This chain connects TRBV6-6 to TRBJ2-7; perhaps D is TRBD1 or TRBD2 (5 bases each). This CDR3 is built from 14 residues. Trimming took 2 bases from V and 0 from J, leaving 8 bases between them. CDR1 is MNHNY and CDR2 is SVGAGI in the germline V gene (reference sequence). In DNA form, the CDR3 reads TGTGCCAGCAGTTACGACGGGACCTCCTACGAGCAGTACTTC. This sequence encodes CASSYDGTSYEQYF.

The genes are TRBV20-1 and TRBJ2-1; D gene uncertain. With 6 bases removed from V and 3 bases from J, the gap between germline ends came to 0 bases. Germline CDR1 reads DFQATT; CDR2 reads SNEGSKA (reference sequence). The CDR3 sequence is 9 residues long. The CDR3 loop is CSAYNEQFF. CDR3 DNA sequence: TGCAGTGCCTACAATGAGCAGTTCTTC.

This clonotype was observed a few times. This sequence joins TRBV5-1 and TRBJ2-1; 9 bases are a match to TRBD1. The CDR3 is made up of 17 amino acids. Trimming cost V 4 bases and J 0 bases; bases outside gene matches: 8. The germline gives CDR1 SGHRS, CDR2 YFSETQ. CDR3 loop: CASSGGQGLASYNEQFF. The DNA of the CDR3 is TGCGCCAGCAGCGGGGGACAGGGCCTAGCCTCCTACAATGAGCAGTTCTTC.

This clonotype was detected many times. The V gene is TRBV6-2 or TRBV6-3, the J gene TRBJ2-1; D is uncertain. Looked up from germline, CDR1 is MNHEY and CDR2 is SVGEGT. The CDR3 has 13 amino acids. V was pared by 4 bases and J by 5 bases, with 9 bases between. This CDR3 reads CASSSHSDNEQFF. The CDR3 coding sequence is TGTGCCAGCAGTTCGCACAGTGACAATGAGCAGTTCTTC.

This clonotype showed up just a few times. This sequence joins TRBV7-9 and TRBJ2-7; no clear D gene. Trimming removed 5 bases from V and 1 base from J, with 6 bases in between. The CDR3 has 12 residues. CDR1 and CDR2 from the germline V gene are SEHNR and FQNEAQ (reference sequence). CDR3 loop: CASSVVSYEQYF. As DNA, the CDR3 is TGTGCCAGCAGCGTGGTGTCCTACGAGCAGTACTTC.

This clonotype was seen only a few times. The chain couples TRBV6-6 to TRBJ2-2; 9 bases fit TRBD1. V trimming: 4 bases; J trimming: 6 bases; junction bases outside the gene matches: 6. CDR3 length: 15 amino acids. CDR1 and CDR2 (germline): MNHNY, SVGAGI (reference sequence). The CDR3 nucleotides are TGTGCCAGCAGTTTGGACAGGGGAAGGGCCGGGGAGCTGTTTTTT. This sequence encodes CASSLDRGRAGELFF.

This rearrangement joins TRBV2 to TRBJ2-1; D gene ambiguous. CDR3 size: 13 residues. CDR1 is SNHLY and CDR2 is FYNNEI in the germline V gene. The ends were cut back, 2 bases at V and 12 bases at J, with 14 bases in the middle. The CDR3 DNA reads TGTGCCAGCAGTGAATCCATACTGCTTGGGCAGTTCTTC. It translates to CASSESILLGQFF.

Only a few counts were recorded for this clonotype. CDR3: CSASLAGADTQYF. DNA of the CDR3: TGCAGTGCTAGTCTAGCGGGGGCAGATACGCAGTATTTT. The chain uses TRBV20-1 and TRBJ2-3; 10 bases are a match to TRBD2. V dropped 3 bases and J dropped 4; count of bases not matched to a gene: 1. Germline CDR1 reads DFQATT; CDR2 reads SNEGSKA (reference sequence). The CDR3 extends over 13 amino acids.

This clonotype was observed a few times. V gene TRBV20-1 combines with J gene TRBJ2-3; 8 bases are shared with TRBD2. The length of the CDR3 is 15 residues. Trimming removed 4 bases from V and 3 bases from J; junction bases left unmatched: 9. Germline assignment: CDR1 DFQATT and CDR2 SNEGSKA (reference sequence). The CDR3 loop is CSATGLVGTTDTQYF. CDR3 sequence (DNA): TGCAGTGCTACGGGACTAGTGGGAACTACAGATACGCAGTATTTT.